A selection of T cell receptor beta chains follows, all from one sample in a study of cytomegalovirus exposure and HLA in healthy donors. Assay: immunoSEQ multiplex PCR; the TCRdb copy retains only in-frame clones and omits some. This table has 140,000 to 150,000 clones, over 8% appearing once. The sequencing input was PBMCs. The receptors originated from a male donor in good health and CMV-seronegative. Both conserved end residues are part of each CDR3. A D gene is named only where the DNA matches it firmly. A clone size is listed for some rows: how often the clone was seen (once, few, many), or a class if it is expanded.

J gene: TRBJ1-4; V gene: TRBV30; D gene: -; clone size: -; CDR3 DNA: TGTGCCTGGAGTGTAAAAGGGGGGGCCTTTAATGAAAAACTGTTTTTT; CDR3 protein: CAWSVKGGAFNEKLFF
J gene: TRBJ2-3; V gene: TRBV4-3; D gene: TRBD1; clone size: few; CDR3 DNA: TGCGCCAGCACATGGCGGGCAGGGGGCACCTCTAGCACAGATACGCAGTATTTT; CDR3 protein: CASTWRAGGTSSTDTQYF
J gene: TRBJ1-5; V gene: TRBV5-5; D gene: -; clone size: -; CDR3 DNA: TGTGCCAGCAGCTTCGGGCAGGGTGTCAATCAGCCCCAGCATTTT; CDR3 protein: CASSFGQGVNQPQHF
J gene: TRBJ1-5; V gene: TRBV5-6; D gene: -; clone size: -; CDR3 DNA: TGTGCCAGCAGCGTCGGGATGGAGCCCCAGCATTTT; CDR3 protein: CASSVGMEPQHF
J gene: TRBJ2-1; V gene: TRBV10-3; D gene: TRBD1; clone size: few; CDR3 DNA: TGTGCCATCAGGGACGGACAGGTCTCCTACAATGAGCAGTTCTTC; CDR3 protein: CAIRDGQVSYNEQFF
J gene: TRBJ1-1; V gene: TRBV18; D gene: -; clone size: few; CDR3 DNA: TGTGCCAGCTCACTGGGGGCGAACACTGAAGCTTTCTTT; CDR3 protein: CASSLGANTEAFF
J gene: TRBJ1-4; V gene: TRBV11-2; D gene: TRBD1; clone size: few; CDR3 DNA: TGTGCCAGCAGCTTAGCGGGACAGGGGAGTGAAAAACTGTTTTTT; CDR3 protein: CASSLAGQGSEKLFF
J gene: TRBJ1-1; V gene: TRBV7-2; D gene: TRBD1; clone size: -; CDR3 DNA: TGTGCCAGCAGCACCCAGACAGGGCTGAACACTGAAGCTTTCTTT; CDR3 protein: CASSTQTGLNTEAFF
J gene: TRBJ1-1; V gene: TRBV19; D gene: TRBD1; clone size: -; CDR3 DNA: TGTGCCAGTAGTGCCGCGGGACAGGGGAAGACTGAAGCTTTCTTT; CDR3 protein: CASSAAGQGKTEAFF
J gene: TRBJ2-2; V gene: TRBV10-3; D gene: -; clone size: few; CDR3 DNA: TGTGCCATCAGCGGGGGTTTGAACACCGGGGAGCTGTTTTTT; CDR3 protein: CAISGGLNTGELFF
J gene: TRBJ2-1; V gene: TRBV5-4; D gene: TRBD2; clone size: few; CDR3 DNA: TGTGCCACGCAACCCCTAGCGGGTGGGACGCCGGATGAGCAGTTCTTC; CDR3 protein: CATQPLAGGTPDEQFF
J gene: TRBJ2-7; V gene: TRBV29-1; D gene: TRBD1; clone size: -; CDR3 DNA: TGCAGCGTGAGGGACAGGGAGGATTCCGAGCAGTACTTC; CDR3 protein: CSVRDREDSEQYF
J gene: TRBJ1-5; V gene: TRBV28; D gene: -; clone size: -; CDR3 DNA: TGTGCCAGCAGCCCAGGGAATAGCAATCAGCCCCAGCATTTT; CDR3 protein: CASSPGNSNQPQHF
J gene: TRBJ2-7; V gene: TRBV27; D gene: TRBD1; clone size: once; CDR3 DNA: TGTGCCAGCAGGCTGACAGGGGGTTACGAGCAGTACTTC; CDR3 protein: CASRLTGGYEQYF
J gene: TRBJ1-2; V gene: TRBV5-1; D gene: TRBD1; clone size: -; CDR3 DNA: TGCGCCAGCAGCTTGGAAATCAGGACAGGGCCATATGGCTACACCTTC; CDR3 protein: CASSLEIRTGPYGYTF
J gene: TRBJ1-5; V gene: TRBV7-8; D gene: TRBD1; clone size: few; CDR3 DNA: TGTGCCAGCAGCTTGAGATATAGACAGGGCCGCAATCAGCCCCAGCATTTT; CDR3 protein: CASSLRYRQGRNQPQHF
J gene: TRBJ1-5; V gene: TRBV4-1; D gene: TRBD1; clone size: few; CDR3 DNA: TGCGCCAGCAGCCAGGCCGGGACAGGGAGCTGGATCTCTCAGCCCCAGCATTTT; CDR3 protein: CASSQAGTGSWISQPQHF
J gene: TRBJ2-7; V gene: TRBV6-1; D gene: TRBD2; clone size: few; CDR3 DNA: TGTGCCAGCAGTGAATCGGGACTAGCCGTCTACGAGCAGTACTTC; CDR3 protein: CASSESGLAVYEQYF